This TCR beta chain derives from a study of blood T cell repertoires in COVID-19. The CDR3 loop spans 18 amino acids. Losses at the gene ends were 1 base for V and 1 base for J; bases not matched to a gene: 5. Per germline, CDR1 MGHRA and CDR2 YSYEKL. Sequencing used immunoSEQ multiplex PCR; TCRdb keeps in-frame clones, though not all of them. Altogether 150,000 or so clones are present, 80% to 90% being singletons, with the ten largest covering roughly two fifths. Sequencing was done on a sample of peripheral blood. V is TRBV4-1 and J is TRBJ2-1; 12 positions match TRBD2. The sequence was obtained from a human donor in a cohort sampled during active COVID-19. The CDR3 nucleotides are TGCGCCAGCAGCCAAGGAACACTAGCGGGGGGATCCTACAATGAGCAGTTCTTC. It specifies CASSQGTLAGGSYNEQFF.